Listed below are T cell receptor beta chains from one sample, sequenced in a study of neurological immune-mediated disorders. MiXCR, applied by TCRdb to the 5' RACE reads, yields one record per CDR3 protein. The sample records some 95,000 distinct CDR3 sequences, 3.5% to 4% being singletons. Sequenced input: PBMCs. Every receptor here comes from a woman between 18 and 30 years old with multiple sclerosis. CDR3s include the opening cysteine and the closing phenylalanine or tryptophan. D genes are given only for firm matches. The listing skips clone size in some rows; elsewhere it reads once, few, many or a size class.

d_call j_call clone_size v_call cdr3_aa cdr3_nt
. TRBJ1-2 many TRBV5-1 CASSAGWIVSYGYTF TGCGCCAGCAGCGCCGGCTGGATAGTTTCCTATGGCTACACCTTC
TRBD1 TRBJ1-5 many TRBV12-3/TRBV12-4 CASSYVSGGQPQHF TGTGCCAGCAGCTACGTCTCAGGGGGTCAGCCCCAGCATTTT
. TRBJ1-1 many TRBV29-1 CSVEFVGPIPGRNTEAFF TGCAGCGTTGAGTTTGTCGGCCCTATTCCAGGCCGGAACACTGAAGCTTTCTTT
. TRBJ1-4 many TRBV5-5 CASSLVGVFREKLFF TGTGCCAGCAGCTTGGTTGGGGTTTTTCGTGAAAAACTGTTTTTT
TRBD2 TRBJ2-3 many TRBV20-1 CSANGLAGVADTQYF TGCAGTGCGAACGGACTAGCGGGAGTGGCAGATACGCAGTATTTT
. TRBJ2-6 many TRBV28 CASSPIVSTPSSGANVLTF TGTGCCAGCAGTCCCATTGTCAGCACCCCCTCCTCTGGGGCCAACGTCCTGACTTTC
. TRBJ2-5 . TRBV5-1 CASSSTDRMETQYF TGCGCCAGCAGCTCAACCGACAGGATGGAGACCCAGTACTTC
TRBD2 TRBJ2-5 many TRBV10-3 CAISESIVAGENQETQYF TGTGCCATCAGTGAGTCGATCGTTGCGGGGGAAAACCAAGAGACCCAGTACTTC
. TRBJ2-3 many TRBV10-3 CATALSTDTQYF TGTGCCACCGCACTCAGCACAGATACGCAGTATTTT
. TRBJ1-5 many TRBV10-3 CAAGIYAQPQHF TGTGCCGCAGGAATATACGCTCAGCCCCAGCATTTT
. TRBJ2-1 many TRBV12-3/TRBV12-4 CASSFGRDNEQFF TGTGCCAGCAGTTTTGGCCGGGACAATGAGCAGTTCTTC
. TRBJ2-3 many TRBV20-1 CSAGGRGRLADTQYF TGCAGTGCTGGGGGGAGGGGGCGACTAGCAGATACGCAGTATTTT
TRBD1 TRBJ2-7 many TRBV4-1 CASSQGPQTGNYEQYF TGCGCCAGCAGCCAAGGGCCCCAGACAGGGAACTACGAGCAGTACTTC
. TRBJ1-5 many TRBV12-3/TRBV12-4 CASRTTGMNNQPQHF TGTGCCAGCAGAACGACAGGTATGAACAATCAGCCCCAGCATTTT
. TRBJ2-7 many TRBV6-1 CASSRVTRSSYEQYF TGTGCCAGCAGTCGTGTTACGAGGAGCTCCTACGAGCAGTACTTC
TRBD2 TRBJ2-7 many TRBV4-2 CASSPGLAGYEQYF TGTGCCAGCAGCCCGGGACTAGCGGGCTACGAGCAGTACTTC